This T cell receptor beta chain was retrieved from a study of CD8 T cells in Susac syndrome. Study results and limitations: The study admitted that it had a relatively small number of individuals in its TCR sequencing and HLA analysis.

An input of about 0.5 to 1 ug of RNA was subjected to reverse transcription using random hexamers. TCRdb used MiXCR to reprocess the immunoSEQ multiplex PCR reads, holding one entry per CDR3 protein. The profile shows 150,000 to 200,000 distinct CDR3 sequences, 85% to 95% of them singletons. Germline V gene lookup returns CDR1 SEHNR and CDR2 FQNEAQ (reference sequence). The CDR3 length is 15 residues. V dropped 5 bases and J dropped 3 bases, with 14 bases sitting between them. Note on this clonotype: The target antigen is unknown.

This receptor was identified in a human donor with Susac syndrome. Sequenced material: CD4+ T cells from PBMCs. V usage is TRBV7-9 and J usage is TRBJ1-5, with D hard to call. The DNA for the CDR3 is TGTGCCAGCAGCCGCGGACCGTTTGACAATCAGCCCCAGCATTTT. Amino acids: CASSRGPFDNQPQHF.